Described below is a single T cell receptor beta chain sequence and its context. Its specific antigen is unknown. The sample holds no much larger clone one base away, and base qualities are not on file. Receptor amplification or capture employed the immunoSEQ multiplex PCR assay. For TCR sequencing, RNA was extracted from every sample and reverse transcribed into cDNA to serve as template. SuperScript III was used to make first-strand cDNA, primed with a 2:1 mix of oligo-dT and random hexamers. A synthetic immune receptor repertoire was used to gauge amplification bias, and whatever bias remained was removed computationally. The authors processed their data as follows. After raw reads were preprocessed to remove errors, the CDR3 was defined following IMGT conventions as running from the conserved cysteine to phenylalanine. Clonality was calculated as 1 minus Shannon entropy normalized by log2 of the number of productive unique TCRs. CD4 or CD8 identity of scalp clones was inferred by cross-referencing scalp TCRbeta sequences with sorted blood CD4 and CD8 repertoires. As stored in TCRdb, this immuneACCESS dataset retains in-frame rearrangements with V and J assigned. A fraction of the clones does not appear; measured against another copy, unresolved V genes explain less than half of the discrepancy, and the remainder lacks a known reason. V and J calls and clone size are as listed in that table; D and trimming were resolved from the DNA. Recorded for this sample are under 95,000 clones; about three quarters of them occurred a single time. 15% to 20% of the sample goes to the ten largest clones.

This sample is part of a study of CD8+ T cells in alopecia areata (dated by TCRdb to 2016 to 2019). Concerning the study at large: Treated patients were enrolled in an open-label pilot trial of oral tofacitinib at 5 to 10 mg twice daily for moderate-to-severe alopecia areata. Patients received tofacitinib for 6 to 18 months and were then followed off drug for 6 months to check for delayed response and recurrence. On the human side, TCRbeta sequencing was run on scalp tissue and on sorted CD4+ and CD8+ peripheral blood T cells from healthy controls and from alopecia areata patients with either patchy or totalis/universalis disease. TCRbeta CDR3 regions were amplified by immunoSEQ multiplex PCR using 35 Vbeta forward and 13 Jbeta reverse primers. Patients on tofacitinib were biopsied at baseline and after 4 and 24 weeks of treatment, and several of the patients also had a later scalp biopsy. For the treated patients, the SALT score, which quantifies what percentage of scalp surface area is affected, served as the measure of disease severity. Scalp clonality was compared among normal scalp (n=4), patchy alopecia areata scalp (n=8), and alopecia totalis/universalis scalp (n=8). The RNA source kit depended on sample type: the PAXgene miRNA kit for fixed scalp, the miRNeasy kit for PBMCs, and the RNeasy kit for mouse skin. High-throughput TCRbeta sequencing was used to examine T cell clonal expansion in alopecia areata in both the C3H/HeJ mouse model and human patients. Findings and caveats that apply to the study as a whole: Scalp clonality and the number of expanded CD8+ clones among the top 100 scalp clones were significantly decreased by tofacitinib. Shared TCR sequences between patients were less evident than in mice, which may be partly attributable to HLA diversity in the patient population. Unlike mouse skin, where gammadelta T cells dominate, normal human skin contains resident alphabeta T cells that get sequenced too, which complicates analysis of the scalp TCR repertoire. Because the treated cohort was small and had just a single nonresponder, larger studies are needed to establish links between baseline CD8+ expansion and response. During tofacitinib treatment, many expanded lesional clones stuck around in both scalp and blood, and this persistence may partly explain why relapse happens after treatment is stopped. Compared with normal scalp, lesional scalp, particularly in alopecia totalis/universalis, had higher clonality and more expanded CD8+ clones, which suggests antigenic drive.

The treatment or condition label here, explained by the study, means: oral pan-JAK inhibitor, 5-10 mg twice daily. Lesional scalp punch biopsies and peripheral blood were obtained from alopecia areata patients. PBMCs were separated by density centrifugation and stained for CD3, CD4 and CD8, after which CD4+ and CD8+ T cells were sorted on a FACSAria. The CDR3 goes from the cysteine to the phenylalanine over 15 residues. Just CDR3 DNA is preserved here, 45 bases in frame from base 1. From a lookup of the germline V gene, CDR1 and CDR2 are SGHAT and FQNNGV. The germline V end is reduced by 4 bases and the J end by 3 bases; junction bases left unmatched: 7.

The specimen was CD8+ T cells sorted from blood, collected between weeks 43 and 45, from a patient treated with tofacitinib. The rearranged segments are TRBV11-2 and TRBJ2-7; 9 bases in the junction line up with TRBD2. This receptor was taken from a human donor with alopecia areata. The CDR3 protein is CASSYGSGGIYEQYF. Read as DNA, the sequence is TGTGCCAGCAGCTACGGCAGCGGGGGGATCTACGAGCAGTACTTC.